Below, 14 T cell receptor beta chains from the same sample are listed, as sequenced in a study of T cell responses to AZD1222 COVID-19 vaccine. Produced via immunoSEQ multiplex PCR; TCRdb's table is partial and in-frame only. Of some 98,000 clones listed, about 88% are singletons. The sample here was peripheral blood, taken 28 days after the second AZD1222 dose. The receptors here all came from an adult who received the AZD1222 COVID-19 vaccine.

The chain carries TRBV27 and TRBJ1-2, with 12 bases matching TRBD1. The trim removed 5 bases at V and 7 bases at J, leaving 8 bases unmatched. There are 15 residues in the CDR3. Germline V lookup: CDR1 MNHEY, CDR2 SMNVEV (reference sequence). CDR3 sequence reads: CASSPRGDRGPGYTF. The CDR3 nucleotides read TGTGCCAGCAGTCCGCGTGGGGACAGGGGGCCTGGCTACACCTTC.

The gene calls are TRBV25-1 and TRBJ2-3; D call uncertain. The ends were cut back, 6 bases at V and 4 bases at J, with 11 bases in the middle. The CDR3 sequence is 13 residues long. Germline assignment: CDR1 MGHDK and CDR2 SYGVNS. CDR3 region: CASSVDGSDTQYF. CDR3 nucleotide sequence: TGTGCCAGCAGCGTGGACGGGTCAGATACGCAGTATTTT. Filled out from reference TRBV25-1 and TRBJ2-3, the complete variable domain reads EADIYQTPRYLVIGTGKKITLECSQTMGHDKMYWYQQDPGMELHLIHYSYGVNSTEKGDLSSESTVSRIRTEHFPLTLESARPSHTSQYLCASSVDGSDTQYFGPGTRLTVL.

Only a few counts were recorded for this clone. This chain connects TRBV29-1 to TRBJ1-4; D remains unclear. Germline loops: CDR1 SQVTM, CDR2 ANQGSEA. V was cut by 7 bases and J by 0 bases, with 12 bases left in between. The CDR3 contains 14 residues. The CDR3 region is CSAAVGATNEKLFF. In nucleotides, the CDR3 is TGCAGCGCCGCGGTTGGGGCAACTAATGAAAAACTGTTTTTT.

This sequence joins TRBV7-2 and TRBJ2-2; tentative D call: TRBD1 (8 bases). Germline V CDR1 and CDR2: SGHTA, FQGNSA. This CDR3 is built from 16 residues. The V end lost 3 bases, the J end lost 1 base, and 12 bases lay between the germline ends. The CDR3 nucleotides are TGTGCCAGCAGCTTGGGAGGGACAGGGAACACCGGGGAGCTGTTTTTT. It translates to CASSLGGTGNTGELFF.

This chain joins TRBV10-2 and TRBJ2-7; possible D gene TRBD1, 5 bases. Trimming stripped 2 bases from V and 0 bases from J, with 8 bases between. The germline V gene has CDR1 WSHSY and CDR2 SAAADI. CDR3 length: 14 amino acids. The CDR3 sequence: CASSEQGSSYEQYF. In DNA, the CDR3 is TGCGCCAGCAGTGAGCAGGGTAGCTCCTACGAGCAGTACTTC.

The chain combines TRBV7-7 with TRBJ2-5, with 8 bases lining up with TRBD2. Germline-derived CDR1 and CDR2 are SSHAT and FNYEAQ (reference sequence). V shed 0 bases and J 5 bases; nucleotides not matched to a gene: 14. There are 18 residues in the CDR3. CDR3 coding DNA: TGTGCCAGCAGCTTAGCCGCCGGGGCGGGAGGCTGGCTGGAGACCCAGTACTTC. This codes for CASSLAAGAGGWLETQYF.

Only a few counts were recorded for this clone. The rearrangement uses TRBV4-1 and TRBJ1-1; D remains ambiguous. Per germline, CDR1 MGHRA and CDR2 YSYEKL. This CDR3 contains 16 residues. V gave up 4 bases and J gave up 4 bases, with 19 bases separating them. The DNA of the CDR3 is TGCGCCAGCAGCCGAGATCCCCCGCCGCGGGGCACTGAAGCTTTCTTT. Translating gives CASSRDPPPRGTEAFF.

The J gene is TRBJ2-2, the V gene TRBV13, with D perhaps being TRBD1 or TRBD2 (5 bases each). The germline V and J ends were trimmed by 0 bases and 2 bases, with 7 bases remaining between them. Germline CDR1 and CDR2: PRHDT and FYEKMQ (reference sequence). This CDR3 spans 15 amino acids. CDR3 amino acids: CASSLGGTNTGELFF. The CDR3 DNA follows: TGTGCCAGCAGCTTAGGAGGGACCAACACCGGGGAGCTGTTTTTT.

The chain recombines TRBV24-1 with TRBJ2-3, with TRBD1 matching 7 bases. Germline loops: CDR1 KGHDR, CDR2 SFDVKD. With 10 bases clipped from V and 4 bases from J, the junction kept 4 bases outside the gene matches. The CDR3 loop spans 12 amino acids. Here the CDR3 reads CATGQDSDTQYF. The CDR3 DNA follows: TGTGCCACTGGACAGGATTCAGATACGCAGTATTTT.

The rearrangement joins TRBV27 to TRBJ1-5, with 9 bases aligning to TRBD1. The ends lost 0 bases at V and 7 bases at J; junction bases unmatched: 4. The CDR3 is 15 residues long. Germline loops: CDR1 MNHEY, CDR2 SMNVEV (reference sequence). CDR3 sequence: CASSLSGQGGQPQHF. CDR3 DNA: TGTGCCAGCAGTTTATCGGGACAGGGTGGACAGCCCCAGCATTTT.

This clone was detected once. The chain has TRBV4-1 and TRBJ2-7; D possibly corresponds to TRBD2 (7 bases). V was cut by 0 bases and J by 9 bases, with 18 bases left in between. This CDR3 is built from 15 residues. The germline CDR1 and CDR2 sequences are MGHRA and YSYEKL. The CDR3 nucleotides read TGCGCCAGCAGCCAAGATCATGCAGGGAGGGGGGGGCAGTACTTC. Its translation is CASSQDHAGRGGQYF.

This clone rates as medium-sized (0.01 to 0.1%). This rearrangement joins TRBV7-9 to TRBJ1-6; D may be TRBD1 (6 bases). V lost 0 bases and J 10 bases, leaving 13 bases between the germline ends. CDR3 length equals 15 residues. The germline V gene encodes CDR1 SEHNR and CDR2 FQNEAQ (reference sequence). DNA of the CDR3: TGTGCCAGCAGCTTAGCCGCAGGGGAGTCGTCACCCCTCCACTTT. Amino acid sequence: CASSLAAGESSPLHF.

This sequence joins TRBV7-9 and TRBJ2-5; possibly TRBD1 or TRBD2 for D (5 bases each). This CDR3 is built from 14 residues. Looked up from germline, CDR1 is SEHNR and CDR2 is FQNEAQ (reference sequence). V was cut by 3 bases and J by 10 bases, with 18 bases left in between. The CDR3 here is CASSFNWEMGDQYF. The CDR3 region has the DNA TGTGCCAGCAGCTTTAATTGGGAAATGGGGGACCAGTACTTC. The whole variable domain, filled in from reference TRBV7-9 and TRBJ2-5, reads DTGVSQNPRHKITKRGQNVTFRCDPISEHNRLYWYRQTLGQGPEFLTYFQNEAQLEKSRLLSDRFSAERPKGSFSTLEIQRTEQGDSAMYLCASSFNWEMGDQYFGPGTRLLVL.

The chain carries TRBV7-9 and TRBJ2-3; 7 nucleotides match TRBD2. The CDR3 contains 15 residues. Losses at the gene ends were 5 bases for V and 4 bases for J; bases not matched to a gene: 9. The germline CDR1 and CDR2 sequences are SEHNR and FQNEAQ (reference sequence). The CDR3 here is CASSPTSRRADTQYF. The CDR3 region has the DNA TGTGCCAGCAGCCCGACTAGCCGGAGAGCAGATACGCAGTATTTT.